This TCR beta chain was obtained from a study of blood T cells in healthy people across ages (dated by TCRdb to 2013 to 2016). Describing the broader study: In model experiments, roughly one uniquely barcoded TCR beta cDNA molecule per two T cells was captured by template switching. The study measured age-related changes in TCR beta repertoire diversity using deep sequencing normalized with unique cDNA molecular identifiers. For two donors (one aged 18 to 30 and one aged 80 or older), the study analyzed two additional independent replicas of 1 million unique cDNA reads from the same blood draw. The donors were divided into four age groups: young (average about 16 years), middle-aged (roughly 42), aged (approximately 62) and long-lived (around 87). Broad study findings and their caveats: The percentage of naive T cells measured by flow cytometry correlated strongly with observed TCR beta diversity. Compared with the aged group, the long-lived group had more naive CD4+ T cells, fewer expanded clones and increased TCR diversity, a pattern suggesting age selection. Estimates of total diversity from one million sequenced T cells were regarded as lower bounds and underestimates. Observed TCR beta diversity per million T cells fell roughly linearly with age, and a significant reduction was already apparent by age around 44. Since profiling was done on bulk unsorted PBMCs, naive and antigen-experienced compartments could not be conclusively compared. Donor CMV infection status was unknown, potentially confounding age-related changes in expanded clonotypes.

CDR1 is given as DFQATT and CDR2 as SNEGSKA, both from the germline V gene (reference sequence). The CDR3 spans 15 residues, from the cysteine through the phenylalanine. Only the CDR3 DNA stays, 45 bases, in frame from base 1. Between the V and J ends, shortened by 5 bases and 2 bases respectively, the junction contains 16 bases. Systemically healthy Caucasian individuals from Russia, some 38 in total and aged about 6 to 90 years, were included as donors. About 9.1 milliliters of peripheral blood were collected from each donor into EDTA-treated Vacutainer tubes. Ficoll-Paque density-gradient centrifugation was used to isolate PBMCs, with at least 7 million obtained per sample. Trizol reagent was used to extract total RNA from the PBMCs, yielding at least 5.5 micrograms per sample. For every donor, flow cytometry on a PBMC aliquot measured the percentage of naive CD45RAhigh/CD27high T cells. The library came from 5' RACE. The instrument given in TCRdb is Illumina HiSeq 2500. The second PCR ran for roughly 7 to 11 cycles and used a J-beta primer mix along with a sample-barcoded 5' primer. Each TCR beta cDNA molecule received a unique molecular identifier from a template-switch 5' adaptor carrying 12 random nucleotides. At least 3 million CDR3-containing paired-end reads were obtained from each sample. All of the RNA was converted into first-strand cDNA using the Mint cDNA synthesis kit, with a TRBC-specific oligonucleotide serving as the primer. Following uracil-DNA glycosylase treatment, all cDNA underwent a first 18-cycle PCR with the universal primers M1SS and BC2_uni_R. In the original analysis: For normalization, 1 million high-quality reads were randomly selected from each sample, with every read carrying a distinct molecular identifier. Reads with shared molecular identifiers were discarded instead of being binned into consensus sequences. MiTCR, set to a Q25 quality threshold and the strictest error-elimination algorithm, was used for CDR3 identification, clonotype clustering and error correction. A nonparametric unseen species model with Euler transformation was used to estimate lower-bound total TCR beta diversity. TCRdb ran its own pipeline on the public reads, namely fastp trimming at Q25 and MiXCR clone calling, and kept in-frame beta chains. One record per CDR3 amino acid sequence lists the most common genes and DNA. TCRdb's processing, not the authors' own work, is the source of the V and J calls. The sample table shows fewer than 800,000 distinct CDR3 sequences, and 20% to 30% are seen once. Around 9.2% of the sample rests with the top ten.

As regards this clonotype: No antigen is known for it. No qualities accompany the bases; no much larger clone lies one base away.

This sample also belongs to another study, concerning T cells of mothers and their children. According to the second study: Donors were nine systemically healthy Caucasian individuals: three mothers and their six children. cDNA synthesis used all of the extracted RNA, with approximately 1.6 ug of RNA in each 15 ul reaction. In the second PCR, the M1S primer added sample barcodes and 2-4 random nucleotides. Each mother yielded over 10 million TCR beta CDR3 reads and each child roughly 3 million reads. Thymic selection similarly shapes TCR recombination output in related and unrelated pairs, with minor effect from inherited differences. Normalized repertoire overlap was always slightly but never significantly higher in related than unrelated mother-child pairs. Persistent microchimeric T cell clones were not detected, at a sensitivity of around 99 clones per million clonotypes. The study used deep NGS to compare TCR beta repertoires of mothers and children, seeking features distinguishing related mother-child pairs from unrelated individuals. The mean age was about 40 +/- 4 years for the mothers and approximately 11 +/- 4 years for the children. Libraries were sequenced on Illumina HiSeq 2000 with 100+100 nt paired-end reads after adapter ligation with NEBNext reagents. Mother and child libraries were prepared a month apart and sequenced in separate runs to prevent cross-contamination. Each donor had between roughly 450,000 and 2,300,000 distinct TCR beta clonotypes identified. Naive TCR beta clonotypes were estimated from low-frequency clonotypes matched to each donor's FACS-determined naive share, without sorting.

Rearrangement joined TRBV20-1 to TRBJ2-1; a tentative D call is TRBD2 (6 bases match). The specimen sequenced was blood. The TCR originated in a boy aged 10-17 years in good health. At the DNA level, the sequence is TGCAGTGCTCCTCCATGGGGCGGGACCTACAATGAGCAGTTCTTC. The translation is CSAPPWGGTYNEQFF.